Below, 3 T cell receptor beta chains from the same sample are listed, as sequenced in a study of blood T cell repertoires in COVID-19. Only in-frame clones appear in the TCRdb table, and some are missing; sequencing was by immunoSEQ multiplex PCR. This table has 130,000 to 150,000 clones, about four fifths appearing once. Sequencing was done on a sample of peripheral blood. The origin of the receptors is a woman older than 75 with acute or convalescent COVID-19.

This clone showed up just once. The chain couples TRBV30 to TRBJ1-6; 11 nucleotides agree with TRBD1. The junction had 5 bases not matched to a gene; V was cut back by 4 bases and J by 3 bases. Germline CDR1 reads GTSNPN; CDR2 reads SVGIG (reference sequence). This CDR3 contains 16 residues. The CDR3 protein is CAWTPGTGGYNSPLHF. The CDR3, as DNA: TGTGCCTGGACTCCCGGGACAGGGGGCTATAATTCACCCCTCCACTTT.

CDR3 sequence: CASSPQGENTGELFF. DNA of the CDR3: TGTGCCAGCTCACCCCAGGGGGAGAACACCGGGGAGCTGTTTTTT. The V call is TRBV18, the J call TRBJ2-2, with TRBD1 identical over 7 bases. There are 15 residues in the CDR3. From germline, CDR1 is KGHSH and CDR2 LQKENI. V lost 3 bases, J lost 1 base, and 2 bases stayed unmatched. The variable domain in full, completed from reference TRBV18 and TRBJ2-2, reads NAGVMQNPRHLVRRRGQEARLRCSPMKGHSHVYWYRQLPEEGLKFMVYLQKENIIDESGMPKERFSAEFPKEGPSILRIQQVVRGDSAAYFCASSPQGENTGELFFGEGSRLTVL.

The rearrangement links TRBV11-2 to TRBJ2-4; D not resolved. V lost 4 bases and J 4 bases, leaving 11 bases between the germline ends. Germline CDR1 reads SGHAT; CDR2 reads FQNNGV. CDR3 length: 14 residues. In DNA form, the CDR3 reads TGTGCCAGCAGCTCCCTAGGAAGTAAAAACATTCAGTACTTC. Translated, it gives CASSSLGSKNIQYF.